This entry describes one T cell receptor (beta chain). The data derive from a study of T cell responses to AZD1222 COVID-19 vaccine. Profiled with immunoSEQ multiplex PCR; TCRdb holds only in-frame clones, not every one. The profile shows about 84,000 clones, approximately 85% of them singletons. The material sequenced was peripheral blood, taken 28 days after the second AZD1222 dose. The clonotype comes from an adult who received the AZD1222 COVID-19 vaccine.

CDR3 residues: CASSYSRQGNQPQHF. As DNA, the CDR3 is TGTGCCAGCAGTTACTCTCGACAGGGGAATCAGCCCCAGCATTTT. The J gene is TRBJ1-5, the V gene TRBV6-5, with 8 bases identical to TRBD1. The germline V gene encodes CDR1 MNHEY and CDR2 SVGAGI. The CDR3 has 15 residues. V lost 0 bases to trimming and J lost 4 bases; unmatched junction nucleotides: 2.